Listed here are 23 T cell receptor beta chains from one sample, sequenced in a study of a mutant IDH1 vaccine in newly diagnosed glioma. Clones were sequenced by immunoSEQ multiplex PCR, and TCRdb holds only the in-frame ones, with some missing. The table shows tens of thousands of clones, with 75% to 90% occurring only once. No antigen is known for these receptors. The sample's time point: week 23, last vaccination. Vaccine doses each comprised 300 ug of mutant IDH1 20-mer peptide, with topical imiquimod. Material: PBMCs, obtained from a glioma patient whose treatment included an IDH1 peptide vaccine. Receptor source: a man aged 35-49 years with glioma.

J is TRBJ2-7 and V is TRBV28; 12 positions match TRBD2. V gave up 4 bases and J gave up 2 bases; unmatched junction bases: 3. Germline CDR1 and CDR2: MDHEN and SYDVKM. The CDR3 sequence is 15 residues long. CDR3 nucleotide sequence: TGTGCCAGCAGTTCCCCTAGCGGGAGGGCCTACGAGCAGTACTTC. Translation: CASSSPSGRAYEQYF.

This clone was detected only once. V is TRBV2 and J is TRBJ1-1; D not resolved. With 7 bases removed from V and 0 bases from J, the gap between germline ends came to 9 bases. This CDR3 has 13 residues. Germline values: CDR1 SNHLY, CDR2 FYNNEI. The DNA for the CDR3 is TGTGCCAGCAAGTGGTATTTGAACACTGAAGCTTTCTTT. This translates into CASKWYLNTEAFF.

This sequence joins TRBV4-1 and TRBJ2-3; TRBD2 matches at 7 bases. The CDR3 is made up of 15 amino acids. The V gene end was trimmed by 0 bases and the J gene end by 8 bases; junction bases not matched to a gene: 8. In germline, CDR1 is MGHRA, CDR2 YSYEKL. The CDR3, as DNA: TGCGCCAGCAGCCAAGATTCTAGGGCTAGCGGTACGCAGTATTTT. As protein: CASSQDSRASGTQYF.

The CDR3 DNA is TGTGCCAGCAGCTTAACCTTTGCGGGAGGGTCCACAGATACGCAGTATTTT. It encodes CASSLTFAGGSTDTQYF. The chain couples TRBV7-3 to TRBJ2-3; 9 positions match TRBD2. CDR3 length: 17 residues. CDR1 is SGHTA and CDR2 is FQGTGA in the germline V gene. V lost 0 bases and J lost 2; bases outside the gene matches: 6.

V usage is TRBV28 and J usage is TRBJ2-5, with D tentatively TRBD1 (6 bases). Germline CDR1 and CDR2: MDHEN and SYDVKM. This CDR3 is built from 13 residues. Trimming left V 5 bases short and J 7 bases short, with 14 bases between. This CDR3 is CASSVQGPGTQYF. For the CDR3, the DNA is TGTGCCAGCAGTGTACAGGGTCCAGGGACCCAGTACTTC.

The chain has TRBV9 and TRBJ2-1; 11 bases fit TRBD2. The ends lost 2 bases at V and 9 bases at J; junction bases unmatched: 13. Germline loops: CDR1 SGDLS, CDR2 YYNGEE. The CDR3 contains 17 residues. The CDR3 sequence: CASSVTLTSGTLGEQFF. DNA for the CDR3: TGTGCCAGCAGCGTCACGTTGACTAGCGGGACCCTGGGTGAGCAGTTCTTC.

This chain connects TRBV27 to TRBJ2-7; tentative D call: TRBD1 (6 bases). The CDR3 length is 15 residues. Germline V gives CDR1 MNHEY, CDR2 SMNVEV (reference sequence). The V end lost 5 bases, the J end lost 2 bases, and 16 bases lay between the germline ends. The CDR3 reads CASSPDGQFTYEQYF. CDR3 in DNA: TGTGCCAGCAGTCCGGACGGACAGTTTACCTACGAGCAGTACTTC.

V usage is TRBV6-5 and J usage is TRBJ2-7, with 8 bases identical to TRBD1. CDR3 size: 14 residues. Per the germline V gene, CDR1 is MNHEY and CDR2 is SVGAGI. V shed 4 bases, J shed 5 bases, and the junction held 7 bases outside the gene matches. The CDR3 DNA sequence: TGTGCCAGCAGTTTTGGACAGGGCAGGAACGAGCAGTACTTC. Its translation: CASSFGQGRNEQYF.

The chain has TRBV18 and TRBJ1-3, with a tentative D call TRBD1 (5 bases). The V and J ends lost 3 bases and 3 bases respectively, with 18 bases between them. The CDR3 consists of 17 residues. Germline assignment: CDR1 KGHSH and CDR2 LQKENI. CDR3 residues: CASSPLGPGQSGNTIYF. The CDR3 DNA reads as TGTGCCAGCTCACCCCTCGGGCCAGGGCAAAGTGGAAACACCATATATTTT.

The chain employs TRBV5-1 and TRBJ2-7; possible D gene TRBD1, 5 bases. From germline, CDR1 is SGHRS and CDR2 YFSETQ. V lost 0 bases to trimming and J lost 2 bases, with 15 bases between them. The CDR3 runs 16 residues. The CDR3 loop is CASSLARATATYEQYF. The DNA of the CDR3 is TGCGCCAGCAGCTTGGCCCGCGCGACAGCTACCTACGAGCAGTACTTC.

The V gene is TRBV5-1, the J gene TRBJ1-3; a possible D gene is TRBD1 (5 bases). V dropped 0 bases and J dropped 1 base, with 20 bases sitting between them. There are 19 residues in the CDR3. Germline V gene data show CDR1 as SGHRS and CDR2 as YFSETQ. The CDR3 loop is CASSLGAPWPGQSGNTIYF. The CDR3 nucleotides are TGCGCCAGCAGCTTGGGGGCCCCGTGGCCGGGGCAGTCTGGAAACACCATATATTTT.

The CDR3 sequence: CASSDYRDSYEQYF. Here the CDR3 DNA reads TGTGCCAGCAGTGATTACAGAGACTCCTACGAGCAGTACTTC. The chain links TRBV2 to TRBJ2-7, with unresolved D. Deletions cut 3 bases from V and 0 bases from J, with 9 bases between. This CDR3 spans 14 amino acids. The germline V gene encodes CDR1 SNHLY and CDR2 FYNNEI. Full variable domain (remainder filled in from reference TRBV2 and TRBJ2-7): EPEVTQTPSHQVTQMGQEVILRCVPISNHLYFYWYRQILGQKVEFLVSFYNNEISEKSEIFDDQFSVERPDGSNFTLKIRSTKLEDSAMYFCASSDYRDSYEQYFGPGTRLTVT.

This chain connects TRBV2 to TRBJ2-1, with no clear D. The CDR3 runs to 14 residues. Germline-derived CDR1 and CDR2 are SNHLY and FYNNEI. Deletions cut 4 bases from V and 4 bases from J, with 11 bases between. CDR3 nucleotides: TGTGCCAGCAGTGCTGTGAGTCGGTACAATGAGCAGTTCTTC. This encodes CASSAVSRYNEQFF. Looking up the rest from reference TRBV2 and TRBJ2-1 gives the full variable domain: EPEVTQTPSHQVTQMGQEVILRCVPISNHLYFYWYRQILGQKVEFLVSFYNNEISEKSEIFDDQFSVERPDGSNFTLKIRSTKLEDSAMYFCASSAVSRYNEQFFGPGTRLTVL.

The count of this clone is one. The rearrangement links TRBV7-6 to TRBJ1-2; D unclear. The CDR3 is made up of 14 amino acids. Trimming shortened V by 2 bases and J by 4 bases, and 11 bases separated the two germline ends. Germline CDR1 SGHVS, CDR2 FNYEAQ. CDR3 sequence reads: CASSLSGFGYGYTF. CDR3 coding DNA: TGTGCCAGCAGCTTATCGGGATTCGGCTATGGCTACACCTTC.

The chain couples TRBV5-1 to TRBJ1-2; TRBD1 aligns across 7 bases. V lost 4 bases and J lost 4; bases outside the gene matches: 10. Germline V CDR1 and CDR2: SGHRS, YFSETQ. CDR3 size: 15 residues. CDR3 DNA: TGCGCCAGCAGCCAATGGACAGGTTCTGGCTATGGCTACACCTTC. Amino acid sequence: CASSQWTGSGYGYTF.

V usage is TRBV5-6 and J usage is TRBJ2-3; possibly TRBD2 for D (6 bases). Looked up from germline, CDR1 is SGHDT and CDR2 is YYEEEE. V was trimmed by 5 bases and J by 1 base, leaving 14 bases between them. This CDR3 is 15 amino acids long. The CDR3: CASREGGARTDTQYF. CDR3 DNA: TGTGCCAGCAGAGAGGGCGGGGCCCGCACAGATACGCAGTATTTT.

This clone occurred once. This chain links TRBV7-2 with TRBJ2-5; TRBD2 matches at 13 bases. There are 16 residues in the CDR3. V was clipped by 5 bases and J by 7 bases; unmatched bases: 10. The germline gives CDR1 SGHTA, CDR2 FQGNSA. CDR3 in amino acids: CASSLWTSGRGMTQYF. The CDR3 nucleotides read TGTGCCAGCAGCCTTTGGACTAGCGGGAGAGGTATGACCCAGTACTTC.

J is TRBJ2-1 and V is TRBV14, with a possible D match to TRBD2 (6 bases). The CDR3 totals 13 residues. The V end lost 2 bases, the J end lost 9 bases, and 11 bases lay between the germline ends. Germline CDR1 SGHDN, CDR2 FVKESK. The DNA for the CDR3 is TGTGCCAGCAGCCAACAGCTAGCGACTGAGCAGTTCTTC. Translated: CASSQQLATEQFF.

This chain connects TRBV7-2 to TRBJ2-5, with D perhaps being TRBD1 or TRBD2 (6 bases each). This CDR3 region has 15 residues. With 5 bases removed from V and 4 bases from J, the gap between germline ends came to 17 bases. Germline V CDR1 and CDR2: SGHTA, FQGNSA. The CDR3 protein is CASSRGGSGLETQYF. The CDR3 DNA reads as TGTGCCAGCAGCCGAGGGGGTAGCGGATTAGAGACCCAGTACTTC.

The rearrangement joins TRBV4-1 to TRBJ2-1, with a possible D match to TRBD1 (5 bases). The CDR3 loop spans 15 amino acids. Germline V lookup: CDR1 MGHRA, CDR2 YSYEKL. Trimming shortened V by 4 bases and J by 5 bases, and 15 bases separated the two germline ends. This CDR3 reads CASSLLQGSDNEQFF. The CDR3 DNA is TGCGCCAGCAGCCTTTTGCAGGGATCGGACAATGAGCAGTTCTTC.

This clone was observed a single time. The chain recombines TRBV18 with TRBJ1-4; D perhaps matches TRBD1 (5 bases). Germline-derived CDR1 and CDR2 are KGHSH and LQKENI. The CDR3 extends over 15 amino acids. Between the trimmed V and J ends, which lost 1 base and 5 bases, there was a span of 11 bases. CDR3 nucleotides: TGTGCCAGCTCACCACAGCAGGGCAAAAATGAAAAACTGTTTTTT. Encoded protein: CASSPQQGKNEKLFF.

CDR3 coding DNA: TGTGCCAGCAGCTCGGGGGACCCAGGTCAGGAGACCCAGTACTTC. Its translation is CASSSGDPGQETQYF. The chain joins TRBV7-2 to TRBJ2-5; D is possibly TRBD2 (6 bases). Between the trimmed V and J ends, which lost 4 bases and 5 bases, there was a span of 17 bases. Germline V lookup: CDR1 SGHTA, CDR2 FQGNSA. CDR3 size: 15 residues.

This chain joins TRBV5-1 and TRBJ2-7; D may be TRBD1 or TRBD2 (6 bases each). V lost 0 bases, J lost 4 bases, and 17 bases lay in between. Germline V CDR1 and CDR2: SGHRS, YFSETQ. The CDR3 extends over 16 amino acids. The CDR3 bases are TGCGCCAGCAGCTTGGTTTCGGGTGGAGGGGGTTACGAGCAGTACTTC. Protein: CASSLVSGGGGYEQYF. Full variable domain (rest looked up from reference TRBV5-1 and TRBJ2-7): KAGVTQTPRYLIKTRGQQVTLSCSPISGHRSVSWYQQTPGQGLQFLFEYFSETQRNKGNFPGRFSGRQFSNSRSEMNVSTLELGDSALYLCASSLVSGGGGYEQYFGPGTRLTVT.